This T cell receptor beta chain was retrieved from a study of STAT5B mutations in CD4+ large granular lymphocyte leukemia. Original data processing: Productive clonotypes were detectable down to 2.59 x 10-5 frequency. Here immunoSEQ multiplex PCR was the method, and the copy in TCRdb shows in-frame clones only, minus some. Clone size and the V and J calls come from that table; the DNA yielded D and trimming. The profile shows tens of thousands of clones, roughly 81% of them singletons. There are a few counts of this clone. The sample taken for sequencing was CD4+ T cells from blood buffy coats. The origin of this receptor is a human donor in good health.

CDR3 residues: CASSLGRDSNQPQHF. In DNA, the CDR3 is TGCGCCAGCAGCTTGGGACGGGACAGCAATCAGCCCCAGCATTTT. This chain uses TRBV5-1 with TRBJ1-5, with D maybe TRBD1 (5 bases). Germline assignment: CDR1 SGHRS and CDR2 YFSETQ. V lost 0 bases and J lost 1, with 8 bases in between. The CDR3 contains 15 residues.